This TCR beta chain was captured by sequencing in a study of T cell repertoires in cytomegalovirus infection. Study-level information: The authors relied on CMV epitopes, both recently identified HLA-C-restricted and well-studied HLA-B-restricted. Indicated by public TCR beta signatures were CMV infection and matching HLA type.

The CDR3 is made up of 14 amino acids. Trimming took 6 bases from V and 4 from J, leaving 15 bases between them. The germline V gene has CDR1 SEHNR and CDR2 FQNEAQ (reference sequence). Ten or more counts support this clonotype. The antigen remains unidentified. Findings and limits, study-wide: Identification of carriers of CMV plus the relevant HLA was performed using cumulative public TCR beta family frequency. The study found HLA-C-restricted CMV-specific TCR beta clonotypes dominating the ex vivo response.

TCRdb itself ran the reads through MiXCR, one entry per CDR3 protein. Here the sample spans 100,000 or so distinct CDR3 sequences, roughly 41% being singletons. The V and J genes are TRBV7-9 and TRBJ1-1; D gene ambiguous. The receptor was derived from a human donor in good health (CMV status not recorded). Some clones in this sample may be carry-over from other donors' samples. The sample consisted of CD8+ T cells from cultured PBMCs, taken from culture after CMV antigen stimulation. CDR3 sequence: CASRPPREGTEAFF. The CDR3 bases are TGTGCCAGCAGACCACCCCGTGAGGGCACTGAAGCTTTCTTT.